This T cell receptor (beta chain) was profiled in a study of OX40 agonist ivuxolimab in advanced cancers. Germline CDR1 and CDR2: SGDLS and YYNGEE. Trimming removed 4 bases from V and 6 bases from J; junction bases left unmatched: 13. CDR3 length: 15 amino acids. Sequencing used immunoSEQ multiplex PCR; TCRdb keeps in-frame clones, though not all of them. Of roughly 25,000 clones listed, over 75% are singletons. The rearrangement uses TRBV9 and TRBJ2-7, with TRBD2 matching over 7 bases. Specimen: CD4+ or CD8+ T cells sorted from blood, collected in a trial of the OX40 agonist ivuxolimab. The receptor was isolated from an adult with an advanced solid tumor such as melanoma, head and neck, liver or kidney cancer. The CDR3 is CASSLGAGESREQYF. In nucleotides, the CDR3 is TGTGCCAGCAGCCTAGGGGCGGGAGAATCCCGCGAGCAGTACTTC.